This T cell receptor beta chain was observed in a study of CD8 T cells in Susac syndrome. Study observations and caveats: Only a relatively small number of individuals were included in the TCR sequencing and HLA analysis.

A remark on this clonotype: Antigen specificity is unknown.

Through negative isolation, CD4+ and CD8+ T cells were obtained, while TEMRA cells were enriched using FACS. RNA, at roughly 0.45 to 1 ug, was reverse transcribed with random hexamers. MiXCR, run by TCRdb on the immunoSEQ multiplex PCR reads, gives a single entry per CDR3 protein. This sample has some 170,000 distinct CDR3 sequences, with 85% to 95% found just once. CDR3 length: 13 residues. The germline CDR1 and CDR2 sequences are LGHNA and YSLEER. V was trimmed by 4 bases and J by 4 bases, leaving 9 bases between them. This TCR came from a human donor in good health. This chain joins TRBV4-3 and TRBJ2-3, with unresolved D. Sequencing was carried out using CD4+ T cells from PBMCs. The CDR3 is CASSPQVADTQYF. CDR3 in DNA: TGCGCCAGCAGCCCTCAGGTCGCAGATACGCAGTATTTT.